The 29 T cell receptor beta chains presented below share a single source sample, sequenced in a study of T cell clusters in autoimmune cytopenias. Some 39,000 genome equivalents of blood DNA were amplified for TRB. TRB rearrangements were amplified by touch-down multiplex PCR with mixed TRB-A/B primers. TCRdb re-called the multiplex PCR reads; one entry per CDR3 protein, DNA not given. In total, the table holds over 2,500 distinct CDR3 sequences. Sample: peripheral blood. These receptors originate from a human donor with an autoimmune cytopenia or autoimmune hepatitis (not recorded which).

V is TRBV28 and J is TRBJ1-1; there is no DNA to check the TCRdb D call of TRBD1. The CDR3 is 13 amino acids. Per germline, CDR1 MDHEN and CDR2 SYDVKM. The CDR3 protein is CAVRGLMNTEAFF.

This clonotype is deemed medium-sized by its frequency. The V and J genes are TRBV30 and TRBJ1-1; TCRdb outputs TRBD1, but without DNA this stays unchecked. This CDR3 has 12 residues. The germline V gene has CDR1 GTSNPN and CDR2 SVGIG (reference sequence). CDR3 loop: CAWSVGGTEAFF.

The chain has TRBV28 and TRBJ1-2; TCRdb selects TRBD1, and the lack of DNA leaves this call unchecked. The germline gives CDR1 MDHEN, CDR2 SYDVKM. This CDR3 is built from 13 residues. The CDR3 protein is CASSLIQGTGYTF.

The rearrangement joins TRBV5-1 to TRBJ1-6. This CDR3 region has 16 residues. Germline CDR1 reads SGHRS; CDR2 reads YFSETQ. CDR3 in amino acids: CASSLESPYGGSPLHF.

This clonotype is medium-sized by frequency. V is TRBV5-6 and J is TRBJ1-2. Per germline, CDR1 SGHDT and CDR2 YYEEEE. This CDR3 region has 13 residues. CDR3 sequence: CASSLHVNYGYTF.

This clonotype registers medium-sized by frequency. CDR3 sequence reads: CAISENRFRYNEQFF. The V call is TRBV10-3, the J call TRBJ2-1. The CDR3 length is 15 residues. Germline V CDR1 and CDR2: ENHRY, SYGVKD.

This clonotype is deemed medium-sized (0.01 to 0.1%) by its frequency. J is TRBJ2-1 and V is TRBV6-2 or TRBV6-3; the D gene TCRdb calls, TRBD1, cannot be checked with no DNA. Germline V gives CDR1 MNHEY, CDR2 SVGEGT. The CDR3 extends over 17 amino acids. CDR3 residues: CASSRKRQGLVPNEQFF.

This clonotype is deemed medium-sized by its frequency. This rearrangement joins TRBV6-2 or TRBV6-3 to TRBJ2-3; absent DNA, TCRdb's TRBD1 call cannot be checked. CDR3 length equals 14 residues. From germline, CDR1 is MNHEY and CDR2 SVGEGT. The CDR3 sequence: CASSYGRGADTQYF.

This clonotype shows up as medium-sized by frequency. The chain employs TRBV5-1 and TRBJ2-1; TCRdb designates TRBD1, a call that cannot be tested without DNA. The CDR3 totals 13 residues. CDR1 SGHRS and CDR2 YFSETQ come from the germline V gene. The CDR3 protein is CASSPGQNDEQFF.

This clonotype is deemed medium-sized by its frequency. The CDR3 reads CASSLRSGQVSGNTIYF. This chain uses TRBV7-6 with TRBJ1-3; as DNA is missing, the TRBD1 call by TCRdb cannot be tested. Per germline, CDR1 SGHVS and CDR2 FNYEAQ. The CDR3 is made up of 17 amino acids.

Frequency places this clonotype as medium-sized. The V and J genes are TRBV6-2 or TRBV6-3 and TRBJ2-4; the D call of TRBD1 rests on TCRdb alone, since no DNA is present to check it. Germline values: CDR1 MNHEY, CDR2 SVGEGT. The length of the CDR3 is 17 residues. The CDR3: CASSYTGTMLAKNIQYF.

This clonotype shows up as medium-sized by frequency. The V call is TRBV19, the J call TRBJ1-1. There are 13 residues in the CDR3. CDR1 and CDR2 from the germline V gene are LNHDA and SQIVND (reference sequence). The CDR3 protein is CASSILLHSEAFF. The full variable domain, its missing parts supplied by reference TRBV19 and TRBJ1-1, is DGGITQSPKYLFRKEGQNVTLSCEQNLNHDAMYWYRQDPGQGLRLIYYSQIVNDFQKGDIAEGYSVSREKKESFPLTVTSAQKNPTAFYLCASSILLHSEAFFGQGTRLTVV.

This clonotype registers medium-sized (0.01 to 0.1%) by frequency. The V gene is TRBV6-5, the J gene TRBJ1-1; there is no DNA to check the TCRdb D call of TRBD1. The CDR3 length is 16 residues. Germline loops: CDR1 MNHEY, CDR2 SVGAGI. This CDR3 reads CASSYGHLGMNTEAFF.

The chain combines TRBV7-6 with TRBJ2-3; without DNA, the TCRdb call of TRBD2 cannot be checked. The CDR3 is made up of 15 amino acids. Germline loops: CDR1 SGHVS, CDR2 FNYEAQ. The CDR3 sequence is CASSLTSGAGDTQYF.

According to its frequency, this clonotype is medium-sized (0.01 to 0.1%). This rearrangement joins TRBV6-2 or TRBV6-3 to TRBJ2-5. CDR1 and CDR2 (germline): MNHEY, SVGEGT. The CDR3 loop spans 12 amino acids. CDR3 sequence: CASSTPWETQYF.

According to its frequency, this clonotype is medium-sized. This chain joins TRBV19 and TRBJ2-1; TCRdb calls TRBD2, which cannot be checked without DNA. The germline CDR1 and CDR2 sequences are LNHDA and SQIVND (reference sequence). The CDR3 has 14 amino acids. CDR3 sequence: CASLQSGGPYEQFF.

V and J are TRBV4-3 and TRBJ1-5; TCRdb names TRBD1, which stays unverified in the absence of DNA. Germline V gives CDR1 LGHNA, CDR2 YSLEER. This CDR3 spans 14 amino acids. The chain's CDR3 is CARSLRDRNQPQHF.

In terms of frequency, this clonotype is medium-sized. The chain has TRBV19 and TRBJ1-6. Germline CDR1 is LNHDA and CDR2 is SQIVND (reference sequence). The CDR3 contains 15 residues. CDR3 amino acids: CASSPVMSYNSPLHF.

The chain has TRBV4-3 and TRBJ2-7; TCRdb lists TRBD2, though no DNA is available to test this call. This CDR3 region has 16 residues. CDR1 and CDR2 from the germline V gene are LGHNA and YSLEER. The CDR3 region is CASSQDLAGGPHEQYF.

This clonotype shows up as medium-sized by frequency. V is TRBV18 and J is TRBJ2-7; TCRdb returns TRBD2, unconfirmable since there is no DNA. The CDR3 spans 15 residues. Germline lookup yields CDR1 KGHSH and CDR2 LQKENI. The CDR3 loop reads CASSQVWEATYEQYF. The full variable domain, in which reference TRBV18 and TRBJ2-7 provide the parts outside the CDR3, is NAGVMQNPRHLVRRRGQEARLRCSPMKGHSHVYWYRQLPEEGLKFMVYLQKENIIDESGMPKERFSAEFPKEGPSILRIQQVVRGDSAAYFCASSQVWEATYEQYFGPGTRLTVT.

Frequency places this clonotype as medium-sized (0.01 to 0.1%). The CDR3 region is CASRASTGKNTEAFF. This chain links TRBV19 with TRBJ1-1; TCRdb reports TRBD1, a call that lacks DNA to check it against. The CDR3 loop spans 15 amino acids. CDR1 LNHDA and CDR2 SQIVND come from the germline V gene (reference sequence).

This clonotype ranks as medium-sized in terms of frequency. The gene calls are TRBV5-6 and TRBJ2-1; TCRdb's D gene call, TRBD1, goes unchecked for lack of DNA. Germline CDR1 reads SGHDT; CDR2 reads YYEEEE. The length of the CDR3 is 16 residues. The CDR3 sequence: CASSLEEGQGNNEQFF.

This clonotype is labeled medium-sized (0.01 to 0.1%) based on frequency. This chain uses TRBV24-1 with TRBJ1-5; TCRdb's assignment of TRBD1 cannot be checked, as there is no DNA. Germline V gene lookup returns CDR1 KGHDR and CDR2 SFDVKD. This CDR3 contains 15 residues. The CDR3 here is CATSEPGGSNQPQHF.

This clonotype is classed as medium-sized by frequency. The V and J genes are TRBV27 and TRBJ2-1. This CDR3 comprises 13 residues. Looked up from germline, CDR1 is MNHEY and CDR2 is SMNVEV (reference sequence). The CDR3 is CASSLLESNEQFF.

This chain links TRBV20-1 with TRBJ2-5; TCRdb returns TRBD1, unconfirmable since there is no DNA. The CDR3 totals 14 residues. Looked up from germline, CDR1 is DFQATT and CDR2 is SNEGSKA (reference sequence). The CDR3 reads CSANPKGPKETQYF.

V usage is TRBV7-9 and J usage is TRBJ2-5. Germline V gene lookup returns CDR1 SEHNR and CDR2 FQNEAQ (reference sequence). The CDR3 contains 14 residues. Here the CDR3 reads CASSSGRLSETQYF.

This clonotype is deemed medium-sized (0.01 to 0.1%) by its frequency. The rearrangement joins TRBV6-5 to TRBJ2-1. The CDR3 runs to 12 residues. From germline, CDR1 is MNHEY and CDR2 SVGAGI. The CDR3 sequence: CASSTPYNEQFF.

By frequency, this clonotype is medium-sized. The chain carries TRBV14 and TRBJ2-7; TCRdb proposes TRBD1, but this gene call is untestable without DNA. The CDR3 consists of 13 residues. The V gene's germline CDR1 is SGHDN and CDR2 FVKESK. CDR3: CASSLGHSYEQYF.

The chain joins TRBV20-1 to TRBJ2-3; the TCRdb call, TRBD2, lacks DNA for checking. Germline V gene lookup returns CDR1 DFQATT and CDR2 SNEGSKA (reference sequence). This CDR3 is 17 amino acids long. The CDR3 sequence: CSARGPRDYISTDTQYF.